The rows below give T cell receptor beta chains drawn from one sample of a study of T-cell memory formation after mild COVID-19. TCRdb used MiXCR to reprocess the 5' RACE reads, holding one entry per CDR3 protein. Here the sample spans roughly 450,000 distinct CDR3 sequences, 15% to 20% being singletons. Source material: PBMCs or a T cell subset sorted from them (not recorded which). These receptors originate from an adult woman who had mild COVID-19 (a few samples of this study predate the infection). Cell type and time point are not known. Each CDR3 is given with its conserved first and last residue. A D gene is named only where the DNA matches it firmly. The size field is filled for only some rows; it gives once, few, many or a size class.

TRBV15,.,TRBJ2-4,.,CATSRDRVLAKNIQYF,TGTGCCACCAGCAGAGACAGGGTTCTAGCCAAAAACATTCAGTACTTC
TRBV27,.,TRBJ2-2,TRBD2,CASSPGLARPGELFF,TGTGCCAGCAGTCCGGGACTAGCTCGGCCCGGGGAGCTGTTTTTT
TRBV6-5,many,TRBJ1-5,.,CASRAAGAGQPQHF,TGTGCCAGCAGAGCCGCCGGGGCCGGTCAGCCCCAGCATTTT
TRBV19,.,TRBJ1-1,TRBD1,CATLFGTANTEAFF,TGTGCCACCCTATTCGGGACAGCGAACACTGAAGCTTTCTTT
TRBV6-5,.,TRBJ1-2,.,CASLAGPLGYGYTF,TGTGCCAGCCTCGCGGGACCTCTAGGGTATGGCTACACCTTC
TRBV25-1,.,TRBJ1-1,.,CASSEWDNTEAFF,TGTGCCAGCAGTGAGTGGGACAACACTGAAGCTTTCTTT
TRBV4-2,few,TRBJ2-3,TRBD2,CASSQVGGGMGTDTQYF,TGTGCCAGCAGCCAAGTCGGGGGGGGGATGGGCACAGATACGCAGTATTTT
TRBV9,few,TRBJ2-1,TRBD1,CASSFFDRDGNEQFF,TGTGCCAGCAGTTTTTTTGACAGGGATGGCAATGAGCAGTTCTTC
TRBV29-1,few,TRBJ2-6,.,CSVEAGREAYSGANVLTF,TGCAGCGTTGAAGCAGGGCGTGAAGCGTACTCTGGGGCCAACGTCCTGACTTTC
TRBV20-1,few,TRBJ2-3,TRBD2,CSARGTSGKTDTQYF,TGCAGTGCTAGGGGGACTAGCGGGAAGACAGATACGCAGTATTTT
TRBV12-3/TRBV12-4,few,TRBJ2-7,.,CASSTANYEQYF,TGTGCCAGCAGCACCGCGAACTACGAGCAGTACTTC
TRBV12-3/TRBV12-4,.,TRBJ2-1,.,CASSYFVEEQFF,TGTGCCAGCAGTTACTTTGTAGAGGAGCAGTTCTTC
TRBV4-2,many,TRBJ2-2,.,CASSQGRNTGELFF,TGTGCCAGCAGCCAAGGGAGGAACACCGGGGAGCTGTTTTTT
TRBV5-1,few,TRBJ1-2,.,CASSLVPLSYGYTF,TGCGCCAGCAGCTTGGTACCGTTAAGCTATGGCTACACCTTC
TRBV24-1,few,TRBJ1-2,TRBD1,CATSDSTGTGANYGYTF,TGTGCCACCAGTGACTCTACCGGGACAGGAGCTAACTATGGCTACACCTTC
TRBV12-3/TRBV12-4,.,TRBJ2-1,TRBD2,CASSRRGGADEQFF,TGTGCCAGCAGCCGCCGGGGGGGAGCGGATGAGCAGTTCTTC
TRBV4-3,few,TRBJ2-1,.,CASSPASEGMGRFF,TGCGCCAGCAGCCCAGCTTCGGAGGGGATGGGGCGGTTCTTC
TRBV11-1,.,TRBJ2-7,.,CASSLGLAELYEQYF,TGTGCCAGCAGCTTAGGGTTAGCGGAGCTCTACGAGCAGTACTTC
TRBV7-2,.,TRBJ1-2,.,CASSLDHTNYGYTF,TGTGCCAGCAGCTTAGATCATACTAACTATGGCTACACCTTC
TRBV6-6,.,TRBJ2-1,.,CASSRRDYNEQFF,TGTGCCAGTAGTCGCAGGGACTACAATGAGCAGTTCTTC
TRBV7-8,many,TRBJ2-7,.,CASSSVVSVGSYEQYF,TGTGCCAGCAGCTCAGTCGTCTCGGTAGGCTCCTACGAGCAGTACTTC
TRBV5-1,many,TRBJ2-1,TRBD2,CASSIRGTSGGAGYNEQFF,TGCGCCAGCAGCATCCGCGGGACTAGCGGGGGGGCTGGCTACAATGAGCAGTTCTTC
TRBV7-9,many,TRBJ2-5,TRBD2,CASSLGSGGSETQYF,TGTGCCAGCAGCTTAGGGTCGGGAGGATCGGAGACCCAGTACTTC
TRBV4-1,.,TRBJ2-7,.,CASSQRLGGPAEQYF,TGCGCCAGCAGCCAAAGGTTGGGGGGTCCGGCCGAGCAGTACTTC
TRBV6-5,.,TRBJ1-6,.,CASSLRPGKSNSPLHF,TGTGCCAGCAGCCTCAGACCGGGAAAAAGTAATTCACCCCTCCACTTT
TRBV7-2,many,TRBJ1-2,.,CASSPDAGSPNYGYTF,TGTGCCAGCAGCCCGGACGCTGGATCCCCAAACTATGGCTACACCTTC
TRBV7-8,few,TRBJ2-2,TRBD2,CASSRGAGGFYSGELFF,TGTGCCAGCAGCCGTGGAGCGGGGGGGTTCTATTCCGGGGAGCTGTTTTTT
TRBV5-1,.,TRBJ2-1,TRBD2,CASSRRTSGYNEQFF,TGCGCCAGCAGCCGGAGGACTAGCGGCTACAATGAGCAGTTCTTC
TRBV11-2,.,TRBJ2-5,.,CASSLWGALGETQYF,TGTGCCAGCAGCTTGTGGGGGGCACTGGGAGAGACCCAGTACTTC
TRBV5-6,few,TRBJ2-7,.,CASSGTGTPYEQYF,TGTGCCAGCAGCGGAACCGGGACGCCCTACGAGCAGTACTTC
TRBV5-1,many,TRBJ2-1,.,CASSSDHSGDEQFF,TGCGCCAGCAGCTCGGACCACTCGGGCGATGAGCAGTTCTTC
TRBV3-1,few,TRBJ2-3,TRBD1,CASGKTGGAEINQYF,TGTGCCAGCGGCAAGACAGGGGGCGCTGAGATAAACCAGTATTTT
TRBV4-1,few,TRBJ2-5,.,CASSYSRLQETQYF,TGCGCCAGCAGCTACAGTCGACTTCAAGAGACCCAGTACTTC
TRBV7-8,.,TRBJ2-7,.,CASSRVLWEQYF,TGTGCCAGCAGCCGAGTATTGTGGGAGCAGTACTTC
TRBV11-2,.,TRBJ2-3,TRBD2,CASSSLPIISGGRGTDTQYF,TGTGCCAGCAGCTCCCTTCCCATTATATCGGGGGGGCGAGGCACAGATACGCAGTATTTT
TRBV29-1,few,TRBJ2-7,TRBD1,CSVIRGNEQYF,TGCAGCGTGATCAGGGGGAACGAGCAGTACTTC
TRBV12-3/TRBV12-4,.,TRBJ2-7,TRBD2,CASSLAGTSSYEQYF,TGTGCCAGCAGTTTAGCGGGGACTAGCTCCTACGAGCAGTACTTC
TRBV5-1,.,TRBJ2-7,TRBD1,CASSFRTGADEQYF,TGCGCCAGCAGCTTTCGGACAGGTGCGGATGAGCAGTACTTC
TRBV4-1,.,TRBJ2-1,.,CASSQGAEREQFF,TGCGCCAGCAGCCAAGGCGCGGAAAGGGAGCAGTTCTTC